These T cell receptor beta chains were read from a single sample in a study of control samples from healthy donors and cancer patients. TCRdb keeps only in-frame clones here, not all; method: immunoSEQ multiplex PCR. The sample records about 170,000 clones, roughly nine tenths being singletons. The sequenced material came from blood. The source of these receptors is a woman aged 25-40 years in good health. Both conserved end residues are part of each CDR3. The order of the fields is V gene, D gene, clone size, J gene, CDR3 DNA, CDR3 protein. D genes are given only for firm matches. Rows give clone size only sometimes, using once, few, many, or a class for an expanded clone.

>TRBV7-7|-|-|TRBJ1-1
TGTGCCAGCAGCTTAATGAGGGGGACTGAAGCTTTCTTT
CASSLMRGTEAFF
>TRBV12-5|-|once|TRBJ1-4
TGTGCTAGTGGTTTGTTCTCGACAGAAAAACTGTTTTTT
CASGLFSTEKLFF
>TRBV6-5|-|few|TRBJ1-1
TGTGCCAGCACCGGACAGCCGAACACTGAAGCTTTCTTT
CASTGQPNTEAFF
>TRBV18|TRBD1|-|TRBJ2-1
TGTGCCAGCTCACTCGGGACAGGGGCGAACAATGAGCAGTTCTTC
CASSLGTGANNEQFF
>TRBV12-1|-|-|TRBJ1-5
TGTGTCAGCAGCTTTGTCCGTATGGGGGGGCAGCCCCAGCATTTT
CVSSFVRMGGQPQHF
>TRBV18|-|-|TRBJ2-3
TGTGCCAGCTCACCGGACAGCACAGATACGCAGTATTTT
CASSPDSTDTQYF
>TRBV3-1/TRBV3-2|TRBD2|-|TRBJ2-3
TGTGCCAGCAGCCATGGGACTAGCGGAGCAGATACGCAGTATTTT
CASSHGTSGADTQYF
>TRBV19|TRBD2|-|TRBJ2-1
TGTGCCAGTAGTAGACTAGCGGGACTTAACAATGAGCAGTTCTTC
CASSRLAGLNNEQFF
>TRBV6-2/TRBV6-3|-|once|TRBJ2-6
TGTGCCAGCAGTTACTACAGGGCCGGGGCCAACGTCCTGACTTTC
CASSYYRAGANVLTF
>TRBV29-1|TRBD2|once|TRBJ2-1
TGCAGCGTTGAATCTAGCGGGGGATACAATGAGCAGTTCTTC
CSVESSGGYNEQFF
>TRBV6-2/TRBV6-3|-|-|TRBJ1-5
TGTGCCAGCAGTGGGGGCCAGCCCCAGCATTTT
CASSGGQPQHF
>TRBV4-2|TRBD1|-|TRBJ1-4
TGTACCAGCAGCCAAGACAGGGGATCTAGTGAAAAACTGTTTTTT
CTSSQDRGSSEKLFF
>TRBV7-3|-|once|TRBJ2-5
TGTGCCAGCAGCTTAATTAACGGACAAGAGACCCAGTACTTC
CASSLINGQETQYF
>TRBV6-5|TRBD1|-|TRBJ1-2
TGTGCCAGCACCTCACCCCGGACAGGGAACTATGGCTACACCTTC
CASTSPRTGNYGYTF
>TRBV7-9|-|-|TRBJ2-2
TGTGCCAGCAGCTTAGGAGGGGCCGGGGAGCTGTTTTTT
CASSLGGAGELFF
>TRBV27|TRBD2|-|TRBJ2-3
TGTGCCAGCAGTTTAGGGCTAGCGGGAGCAGATACGCAGTATTTT
CASSLGLAGADTQYF
>TRBV19|TRBD1|-|TRBJ1-2
TGTGCCAGTCTCGACAGGGGGCGCAACTATGGCTACACCTTC
CASLDRGRNYGYTF
>TRBV27|TRBD1|-|TRBJ1-2
TGTGCCAGCAGCCAAGGGGGCGCCTCTGGCTACACCTTC
CASSQGGASGYTF
>TRBV3-1/TRBV3-2|TRBD1|-|TRBJ2-3
TGTGCCAGCAGCCACCCCGGGACAGGGGGGGGTACGCAGTATTTT
CASSHPGTGGGTQYF
>TRBV28|TRBD1|-|TRBJ2-2
TGTGCCAGCGGACAGGGTGGGGGCACCGGGGAGCTGTTTTTT
CASGQGGGTGELFF
>TRBV21-1|-|-|TRBJ2-1
TGTGCCAGCAGCAAAGTAGAGTCCTACAATGAGCAGTTCTTC
CASSKVESYNEQFF
>TRBV6-5|TRBD2|-|TRBJ2-5
TGTGCCAGCAGTTATAGCGGGTTAAAGGAGACCCAGTACTTC
CASSYSGLKETQYF
>TRBV6-2/TRBV6-3|TRBD2|-|TRBJ2-1
TGTGCCAGCAGTTACAGGACTAGCGGGGGCAATGAGCAGTTCTTC
CASSYRTSGGNEQFF
>TRBV27|-|-|TRBJ1-1
TGTGCCAGCAGTAACCGACAGGCTGAAGCTTTCTTT
CASSNRQAEAFF
>TRBV21-1|-|once|TRBJ2-7
TGTGCCAGCAGCAGGCCCGGGACAGGCTCCTACGAGCAGTACTTC
CASSRPGTGSYEQYF
>TRBV7-2|-|-|TRBJ2-3
TGTGCCAGCAGCTTAGGGGCTAGCACAGATACGCAGTATTTT
CASSLGASTDTQYF
>TRBV28|TRBD1|-|TRBJ2-7
TGTGCCAGCAGGACAGGGGGCGGAAAGCAGTACTTC
CASRTGGGKQYF
>TRBV3-1/TRBV3-2|TRBD1|once|TRBJ1-5
TGTGCCAGCAGCCAAAAAAGGACAGGTAGCAATCAGCCCCAGCATTTT
CASSQKRTGSNQPQHF
>TRBV11-2|-|once|TRBJ1-2
TGTGCCAGCAGCTTAGTCCAGGGCGCGTTTAACTATGGCTACACCTTC
CASSLVQGAFNYGYTF
>TRBV18|-|-|TRBJ1-1
TGTGCCAGCTCACCACCGGGGAGGGCCACTGAAGCTTTCTTT
CASSPPGRATEAFF
>TRBV11-2|-|-|TRBJ2-4
TGTGCCAGCAGCTTAGATGAATCGGTAGCCAAAAACATTCAGTACTTC
CASSLDESVAKNIQYF
>TRBV19|-|-|TRBJ2-5
TGTGCCAGTAAGGACTTCGATCGGGAGACCCAGTACTTC
CASKDFDRETQYF
>TRBV7-7|TRBD2|-|TRBJ2-1
TGTGCTAGCAGCTCGGGGGGTGAGCAGTTCTTC
CASSSGGEQFF
>TRBV5-1|-|-|TRBJ2-7
TGCGCCAGCAGCTTGACAGGGCACGAGCAGTACTTC
CASSLTGHEQYF
>TRBV6-6|TRBD2|-|TRBJ2-2
TGTGCCAGCAGTCGAGCGGGAGGGACCGGGGAGCTGTTTTTT
CASSRAGGTGELFF
>TRBV30|-|-|TRBJ1-1
TGTGCCTGGAGTGTACAAATAGGGAGAAACACTGAAGCTTTCTTT
CAWSVQIGRNTEAFF
>TRBV6-1|-|-|TRBJ1-1
TGTGCCAGCAGTGAGGGTGGGAGGAGCACTGAAGCTTTCTTT
CASSEGGRSTEAFF
>TRBV5-4|-|-|TRBJ2-3
TGTGCCAGCAGCTTCGGCGGGACAGATACGCAGTATTTT
CASSFGGTDTQYF
>TRBV19|-|-|TRBJ2-3
TGTGCCAGTAGTATCAGGGGCGATACGCAGTATTTT
CASSIRGDTQYF
>TRBV18|-|-|TRBJ2-7
TGTGCCAGCTCACCTCCCAGGGCGAGCGAGCAGTACTTC
CASSPPRASEQYF
>TRBV5-1|TRBD1|-|TRBJ2-3
TGCGCCAGCAGCCCGGGACAGAGCACAGATACGCAGTATTTT
CASSPGQSTDTQYF
>TRBV27|TRBD1|-|TRBJ1-6
TGTGCCAGCAGCCTCCCAGGGGGGAATTCACCCCTCCACTTT
CASSLPGGNSPLHF
>TRBV18|-|-|TRBJ1-6
TGTGCCAGCTCACCACCGGCGGGGTCACCCCTCCACTTT
CASSPPAGSPLHF
>TRBV19|-|-|TRBJ1-1
TGTGCCAGTAGTATAAGAGGGGGAGTCAACACTGAAGCTTTCTTT
CASSIRGGVNTEAFF
>TRBV3-1/TRBV3-2|-|-|TRBJ2-7
TGTGCCAGCAGCCAAGATCACTCAGGCTACGAGCAGTACTTC
CASSQDHSGYEQYF
>TRBV28|TRBD1|-|TRBJ1-2
TGTGCCAGCAGACCCGGACAGGGAGGCTATGGCTACACCTTC
CASRPGQGGYGYTF
>TRBV2|TRBD2|once|TRBJ2-1
TGTGCCAGCAGTGAAGCGGGACTACCCCTCAATGAGCAGTTCTTC
CASSEAGLPLNEQFF
>TRBV19|TRBD1|-|TRBJ1-5
TGTGCCAGTAGGGGACAGACCCACAATCAGCCCCAGCATTTT
CASRGQTHNQPQHF
>TRBV19|-|-|TRBJ1-5
TGTGCCAGTAGTATAGGGCCTTATAGCAATCAGCCCCAGCATTTT
CASSIGPYSNQPQHF
>TRBV7-9|TRBD2|-|TRBJ2-5
TGTGCCAGCAGCTTGAATAGCGGGAGCCAAGAGACCCAGTACTTC
CASSLNSGSQETQYF
>TRBV6-5|-|-|TRBJ2-7
TGTGCCAGCAGGGCCGGGGTTTACGAGCAGTACTTC
CASRAGVYEQYF
>TRBV6-1|-|-|TRBJ1-5
TGTGCCAGCAGTGAGGGGGCGGGAGGGGATCAGCCCCAGCATTTT
CASSEGAGGDQPQHF
>TRBV6-4|-|-|TRBJ2-2
TGTGCCAGCAGTGACTCGGGCGGGAACACCGGGGAGCTGTTTTTT
CASSDSGGNTGELFF